The 16 T cell receptor beta chains reported below all come from one sample, sequenced in a study of neoadjuvant anti-PD-1 for oral cavity cancer. Profiled with immunoSEQ multiplex PCR; TCRdb holds only in-frame clones, not every one. The sample yields 15,000 to 20,000 clones, around 71% seen once. Sequenced here: PBMCs, sampled before nivolumab (anti-PD-1) treatment. These TCRs come from a person aged 35 to 85 with oral cavity squamous cell carcinoma.

The chain employs TRBV10-3 and TRBJ1-4, with 8 bases matching TRBD1. Per the germline V gene, CDR1 is ENHRY and CDR2 is SYGVKD. V lost 8 bases and J lost 4; bases outside the gene matches: 3. The CDR3 spans 13 residues. CDR3 amino acids: CAIRGQVNEKLFF. For the CDR3, the DNA is TGTGCCATCCGGGGACAGGTTAATGAAAAACTGTTTTTT.

This clone was seen more than once but under ten times. V is TRBV6-5 and J is TRBJ1-5; D is possibly TRBD1 (6 bases). This CDR3 contains 16 residues. Trimming shortened V by 3 bases and J by 0 bases, and 12 bases separated the two germline ends. In germline, CDR1 is MNHEY, CDR2 SVGAGI. This CDR3 reads CASSYTRGASNQPQHF. CDR3 DNA sequence: TGTGCCAGCAGTTATACTCGGGGGGCTAGCAATCAGCCCCAGCATTTT.

The CDR3 DNA is TGTGCCAGCAGCTTAGAACTAGCGGGGTCCTACGAGCAGTACTTC. This translates into CASSLELAGSYEQYF. J is TRBJ2-5 and V is TRBV7-8, with 10 bases aligning to TRBD2. Near its end, the DNA agrees better with TRBJ2-7, so the J call may be wrong. This CDR3 contains 15 residues. Germline V gene data show CDR1 as SGHVS and CDR2 as FQNEAQ.

The J gene is TRBJ2-3, the V gene TRBV5-1; weak D call: TRBD2 (5 bases). The V end was cut by 4 bases, the J end by 8 bases, with 23 bases between. Germline CDR1 reads SGHRS; CDR2 reads YFSETQ. This CDR3 is 16 amino acids long. CDR3 coding DNA: TGCGCCAGCAGCATGGACTTACAGCGCCGTTATAGTACGCAGTATTTT. This encodes CASSMDLQRRYSTQYF.

V is TRBV7-8 and J is TRBJ1-3, with D hard to call. V was trimmed by 2 bases and J by 0 bases, leaving 17 bases between them. CDR1 and CDR2 (germline): SGHVS, FQNEAQ. CDR3 size: 18 residues. The CDR3 bases are TGTGCCAGCAGCTTATTTCGGCCAGGCTCGAGCTCTGGAAACACCATATATTTT. It encodes CASSLFRPGSSSGNTIYF.

The chain has TRBV9 and TRBJ2-2, with D uncertain. CDR1 SGDLS and CDR2 YYNGEE come from the germline V gene. Deletions cut 0 bases from V and 0 bases from J, with 9 bases between. The CDR3 has 16 residues. This CDR3 reads CASSVVPAANTGELFF. Written as DNA, the CDR3 is TGTGCCAGCAGCGTAGTCCCAGCCGCGAACACCGGGGAGCTGTTTTTT.

This clone came up a few times. The genes are TRBV9 and TRBJ2-1; TRBD2 might be the D (7 bases). The CDR3 sequence is 14 residues long. Germline V CDR1 and CDR2: SGDLS, YYNGEE. V lost 0 bases to trimming and J lost 4 bases, with 8 bases between them. CDR3 nucleotide sequence: TGTGCCAGCAGCGTAGAGGGGGGGTACAATGAGCAGTTCTTC. Amino acid sequence: CASSVEGGYNEQFF.

The chain joins TRBV2 to TRBJ2-2, with TRBD2 matching 8 bases. CDR1 is SNHLY and CDR2 is FYNNEI in the germline V gene. V lost 5 bases to trimming and J lost 0 bases; unmatched junction nucleotides: 11. This CDR3 spans 18 amino acids. The CDR3 bases are TGTGCCAGCAGTAGGGGACGTTTAGCGGGACCGAACACCGGGGAGCTGTTTTTT. It yields the protein CASSRGRLAGPNTGELFF.

This sequence joins TRBV7-3 and TRBJ2-3; TRBD2 matches 9 bases. The CDR3 totals 15 residues. The J segment lost 0 bases and the V segment lost 3 bases, leaving 1 base of the junction unmatched. The V gene's germline CDR1 is SGHTA and CDR2 FQGTGA. The chain's CDR3 is CASSFTSGSTDTQYF. CDR3 nucleotide sequence: TGTGCCAGCAGCTTCACTAGCGGGAGCACAGATACGCAGTATTTT.

The chain recombines TRBV6-1 with TRBJ2-1; 14 bases are a match to TRBD2. V dropped 4 bases and J dropped 10; count of bases not matched to a gene: 6. The CDR3 spans 15 residues. Germline V CDR1 and CDR2: MNHNS, SASEGT. CDR3 protein: CASSVGLAGVEEQFF. As DNA, the CDR3 is TGTGCCAGCAGTGTGGGACTAGCGGGAGTAGAAGAGCAGTTCTTC.

CDR3 nucleotides: TGTGCCAGCAGCGGGACCGTCCAGGGGGCGAACACCGGGGAGCTGTTTTTT. This encodes CASSGTVQGANTGELFF. The gene calls are TRBV7-8 and TRBJ2-2; 7 nucleotides align to TRBD1. The CDR3 has 17 amino acids. The ends lost 5 bases at V and 0 bases at J; junction bases unmatched: 9. Germline V gene lookup returns CDR1 SGHVS and CDR2 FQNEAQ.

The chain is built from TRBV5-1 and TRBJ2-5, with TRBD2 as a possible D gene (6 bases). With 3 bases removed from V and 5 bases from J, the gap between germline ends came to 11 bases. The V gene's germline CDR1 is SGHRS and CDR2 YFSETQ. This CDR3 contains 13 residues. The DNA for the CDR3 is TGCGCCAGCAGCTCCCCAAGCGGGGAGACCCAGTACTTC. This gives the protein CASSSPSGETQYF.

The chain is built from TRBV6-6 and TRBJ2-1, with D possibly matching TRBD2 (5 bases). The V gene's germline CDR1 is MNHNY and CDR2 SVGAGI (reference sequence). V lost 6 bases and J 3 bases, leaving 15 bases between the germline ends. The CDR3 sequence is 15 residues long. CDR3 nucleotides: TGTGCCAGCAGGGATCGGGAAGCGAGCTACAATGAGCAGTTCTTC. Translation: CASRDREASYNEQFF.

The chain is built from TRBV29-1 and TRBJ2-1; 7 nucleotides align to TRBD1. This CDR3 spans 16 amino acids. V lost 8 bases and J lost 1; bases outside the gene matches: 14. Germline assignment: CDR1 SQVTM and CDR2 ANQGSEA. Here the CDR3 reads CSTDRLPSSSYNEQFF. CDR3 nucleotide sequence: TGCAGCACGGACAGGCTTCCCTCTTCTTCCTACAATGAGCAGTTCTTC.

This chain uses TRBV7-9 with TRBJ2-5; 8 positions match TRBD1. The CDR3 totals 13 residues. V shed 4 bases, J shed 9 bases, and the junction held 7 bases outside the gene matches. The germline V gene has CDR1 SEHNR and CDR2 FQNEAQ (reference sequence). The CDR3 DNA sequence: TGTGCCAGCAGCTATATGACAGGGGAGGCCCAGTACTTC. It yields the protein CASSYMTGEAQYF.

J is TRBJ2-1 and V is TRBV6-1; no clear D. V lost 0 bases and J 9 bases, leaving 12 bases between the germline ends. The germline CDR1 and CDR2 sequences are MNHNS and SASEGT. The CDR3 has 14 residues. DNA of the CDR3: TGTGCCAGCAGTGAAGCAGTGGCAGCTGGTGAGCAGTTCTTC. It specifies CASSEAVAAGEQFF.